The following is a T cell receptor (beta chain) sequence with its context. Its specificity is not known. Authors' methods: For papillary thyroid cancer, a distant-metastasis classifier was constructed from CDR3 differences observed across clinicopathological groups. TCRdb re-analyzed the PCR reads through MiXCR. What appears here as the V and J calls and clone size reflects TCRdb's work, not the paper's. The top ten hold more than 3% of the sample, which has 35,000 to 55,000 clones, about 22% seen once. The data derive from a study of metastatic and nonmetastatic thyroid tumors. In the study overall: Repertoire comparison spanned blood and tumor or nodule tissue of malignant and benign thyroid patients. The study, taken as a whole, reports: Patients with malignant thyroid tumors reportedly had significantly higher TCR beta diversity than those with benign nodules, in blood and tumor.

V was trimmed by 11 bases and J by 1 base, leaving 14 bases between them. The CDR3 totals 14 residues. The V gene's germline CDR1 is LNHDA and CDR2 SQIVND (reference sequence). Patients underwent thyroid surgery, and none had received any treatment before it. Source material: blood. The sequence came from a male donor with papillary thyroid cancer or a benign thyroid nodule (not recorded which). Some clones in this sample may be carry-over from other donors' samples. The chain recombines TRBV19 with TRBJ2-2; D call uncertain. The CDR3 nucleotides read TGTGCCTGTAATATTGGGCAGAACACCGGGGAGCTGTTTTTT. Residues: CACNIGQNTGELFF.